This T cell receptor (beta chain) was obtained from a study of blood T cell repertoires in COVID-19. Sequencing used immunoSEQ multiplex PCR; TCRdb keeps in-frame clones, though not all of them. The data show 300,000 to 400,000 clones, roughly 91% seen once. This clonotype was sampled from a man aged 50 to 60 with active or convalescent COVID-19. Material for sequencing was peripheral blood.

The CDR3 region is CASSLVVGNTIYF. For the CDR3, the DNA is TGTGCCAGCAGCTTAGTAGTGGGAAACACCATATATTTT. V and J are TRBV7-2 and TRBJ1-3; D not certain. Germline V gene lookup returns CDR1 SGHTA and CDR2 FQGNSA. There are 13 residues in the CDR3. V shed 1 base and J shed 4 bases, with 5 bases lying between them.